Each of the 30 T cell receptor beta chains below was sequenced from the same sample in a study of technical replicates of blood from several donors. Some clones are missing from TCRdb's copy, which holds only in-frame ones; the method was immunoSEQ multiplex PCR. The sample has about 80,000 clones, around nine tenths seen once. Sequencing was performed on T cells isolated from PBMCs. These receptors were taken from a human donor in good health.

The chain carries TRBV28 and TRBJ1-5; weak D call: TRBD1 (6 bases). V dropped 5 bases and J dropped 5 bases, with 13 bases sitting between them. Per germline, CDR1 MDHEN and CDR2 SYDVKM. The CDR3 has 14 residues. The CDR3 coding sequence is TGTGCCAGCAGTCCCGAACAGGGTGATCAGCCCCAGCATTTT. Protein: CASSPEQGDQPQHF.

The V call is TRBV5-6, the J call TRBJ2-5, with 7 bases identical to TRBD1. The CDR3 length is 14 residues. Trimming cost V 3 bases and J 2 bases; bases outside gene matches: 4. Germline assignment: CDR1 SGHDT and CDR2 YYEEEE. As DNA, the CDR3 is TGTGCCAGCAGCTGGGACAGCGAACAAGAGACCCAGTACTTC. Translated, it gives CASSWDSEQETQYF.

CDR3 in DNA: TGTGCCACAAATAGCGGGATGAACACCGGGGAGCTGTTTTTT. As protein: CATNSGMNTGELFF. The V gene is TRBV28, the J gene TRBJ2-2; 8 bases are shared with TRBD2. CDR1 and CDR2 (germline): MDHEN, SYDVKM. This CDR3 contains 14 residues. J gave up 1 base and V 10 bases, and 5 bases lay outside the gene matches.

V is TRBV7-9 and J is TRBJ2-1; possibly TRBD1 for D (5 bases). There are 13 residues in the CDR3. Germline V gene lookup returns CDR1 SEHNR and CDR2 FQNEAQ (reference sequence). V was clipped by 5 bases and J by 9 bases, with 14 bases between them. The CDR3 DNA sequence: TGTGCCAGCAGCCCTGACAGTCTCAGTGAGCAGTTCTTC. As protein: CASSPDSLSEQFF.

J is TRBJ2-2 and V is TRBV5-4; D ambiguous. V was pared by 0 bases and J by 1 base, with 4 bases between. This CDR3 contains 14 residues. Germline CDR1 and CDR2: SGHNT and YYREEE (reference sequence). CDR3 loop: CASSLVGNTGELFF. The CDR3 coding sequence is TGTGCCAGCAGCTTGGTCGGGAACACCGGGGAGCTGTTTTTT.

The rearrangement uses TRBV19 and TRBJ2-2; 8 bases agree with TRBD2. Germline V gives CDR1 LNHDA, CDR2 SQIVND (reference sequence). The V and J ends lost 5 bases and 0 bases, in that order; junction bases with no gene match: 2. The CDR3 consists of 15 residues. Written as DNA, the CDR3 is TGTGCCAGTAGTGTTAGCGGGGCGAACACCGGGGAGCTGTTTTTT. It yields the protein CASSVSGANTGELFF.

The rearrangement links TRBV5-1 to TRBJ2-7, with TRBD2 matching over 7 bases. Germline lookup yields CDR1 SGHRS and CDR2 YFSETQ. With V trimmed by 1 base and J by 0 bases, 4 bases remained unmatched. CDR3 length: 15 amino acids. In DNA form, the CDR3 reads TGCGCCAGCAGCTTGAGCGGGGTTCTCTCCTACGAGCAGTACTTC. Translated: CASSLSGVLSYEQYF.

V gene TRBV30 combines with J gene TRBJ2-1; 9 bases agree with TRBD2. The CDR3 covers 13 residues. CDR1 is GTSNPN and CDR2 is SVGIG in the germline V gene (reference sequence). The trim removed 4 bases at V and 6 bases at J, leaving 4 bases unmatched. The CDR3 loop is CAWTRTSVNEQFF. The CDR3 nucleotides are TGTGCCTGGACACGGACTAGCGTCAATGAGCAGTTCTTC.

This clone was picked up one time. The V call is TRBV7-8, the J call TRBJ2-1; D ambiguous. The CDR3 consists of 14 residues. V lost 5 bases and J 7 bases, leaving 15 bases between the germline ends. Germline CDR1 reads SGHVS; CDR2 reads FQNEAQ. The CDR3 DNA sequence: TGTGCCAGCAGCCCCCGGGTGCGTGGGAATGAGCAGTTCTTC. This gives the protein CASSPRVRGNEQFF.

This chain connects TRBV25-1 to TRBJ2-5, with D unresolved. The closer fit of TRBJ2-7 to the DNA end suggests the J call may be wrong. This CDR3 spans 11 amino acids. In germline, CDR1 is MGHDK, CDR2 SYGVNS. The CDR3 loop is CASSAPNEQYF. The CDR3 DNA reads TGTGCCAGCAGTGCCCCCAACGAGCAGTACTTC.

The chain is built from TRBV6-6 and TRBJ2-7; TRBD2 aligns across 7 bases. The CDR3 loop spans 11 amino acids. The V and J ends lost 5 bases and 7 bases, in that order; junction bases with no gene match: 2. CDR1 and CDR2 (germline): MNHNY, SVGAGI (reference sequence). DNA for the CDR3: TGTGCCAGCAGTCGTAGCGGGGAGCAGTACTTC. This codes for CASSRSGEQYF.

The J gene is TRBJ2-1, the V gene TRBV5-6; 13 positions match TRBD2. CDR1 and CDR2 (germline): SGHDT, YYEEEE. Trimming took 2 bases from V and 8 from J; bases not matched to a gene: 7. The CDR3 length is 16 residues. The CDR3: CASSFPGLAGADEQFF. CDR3 bases: TGTGCCAGCAGCTTCCCCGGACTAGCGGGAGCGGATGAGCAGTTCTTC.

J is TRBJ1-2 and V is TRBV25-1; 8 bases fit TRBD1. The CDR3 is made up of 14 amino acids. From germline, CDR1 is MGHDK and CDR2 SYGVNS. J lost 4 bases, V lost 5 bases, and 6 bases had no gene match. CDR3 region: CASSLTGTGYGYTF. In DNA, the CDR3 is TGTGCCAGCAGTTTGACCGGGACAGGCTATGGCTACACCTTC.

The chain is built from TRBV6-5 and TRBJ1-1; no definite D call. Trimming stripped 4 bases from V and 0 bases from J, with 15 bases between. Germline V lookup: CDR1 MNHEY, CDR2 SVGAGI. The CDR3 sequence is 16 residues long. The CDR3 nucleotides are TGTGCCAGCAGTTCGCGGGCAGCTCAGGTGAACACTGAAGCTTTCTTT. This gives the protein CASSSRAAQVNTEAFF.

The rearrangement uses TRBV28 and TRBJ2-1; possibly TRBD2 for D (6 bases). Trimming took off 5 bases at V and 6 bases at J, with 14 bases between the two ends. CDR1 and CDR2 (germline): MDHEN, SYDVKM. The CDR3 has 14 residues. In nucleotides, the CDR3 is TGTGCCAGCAGTGGGGGGACCCTTCCCAATGAGCAGTTCTTC. Its protein product is CASSGGTLPNEQFF. The variable domain in full, completed from reference TRBV28 and TRBJ2-1, reads DVKVTQSSRYLVKRTGEKVFLECVQDMDHENMFWYRQDPGLGLRLIYFSYDVKMKEKGDIPEGYSVSREKKERFSLILESASTNQTSMYLCASSGGTLPNEQFFGPGTRLTVL.

The rearrangement joins TRBV30 to TRBJ2-2; 14 bases are a match to TRBD2. Germline CDR1 GTSNPN, CDR2 SVGIG (reference sequence). V shed 3 bases and J 5 bases; nucleotides not matched to a gene: 14. This CDR3 region has 19 residues. This chain's CDR3 is CAWSLYLGTSGSQTGELFF. The CDR3, as DNA: TGTGCCTGGAGCCTATACCTCGGGACTAGCGGGAGTCAAACCGGGGAGCTGTTTTTT. Complete variable domain (other parts from reference TRBV30 and TRBJ2-2): SQTIHQWPATLVQPVGSPLSLECTVEGTSNPNLYWYRQAAGRGLQLLFYSVGIGQISSEVPQNLSASRPQDRQFILSSKKLLLSDSGFYLCAWSLYLGTSGSQTGELFFGEGSRLTVL.

A single count supports this clone. This chain links TRBV7-6 with TRBJ1-5; D remains unclear. The CDR3 runs to 16 residues. From germline, CDR1 is SGHVS and CDR2 FNYEAQ. Trimming removed 2 bases from V and 4 bases from J, with 15 bases in between. Here the CDR3 DNA reads TGTGCCAGCAGCTTATTTAAGGCAGGTAAAAATCAGCCCCAGCATTTT. This translates into CASSLFKAGKNQPQHF.

The genes are TRBV14 and TRBJ2-7; 9 bases are shared with TRBD1. V dropped 1 base and J dropped 4; count of bases not matched to a gene: 8. Per germline, CDR1 SGHDN and CDR2 FVKESK. CDR3 length equals 16 residues. CDR3 in amino acids: CASSQAPGTGRYEQYF. The DNA for the CDR3 is TGTGCCAGCAGCCAAGCCCCCGGGACAGGGAGATACGAGCAGTACTTC.

Notes on this clone: This sample also contains other DNA sequences that code for the same CDR3. The DNA for the CDR3 is TGTGCCAGCAGTTGGGGACTAGCGGGATACAATGAGCAGTTCTTC. Encoded protein: CASSWGLAGYNEQFF. The V gene is TRBV27, the J gene TRBJ2-1; 13 bases map to TRBD2. V was clipped by 4 bases and J by 4 bases; unmatched bases: 1. The CDR3 contains 15 residues. The germline gives CDR1 MNHEY, CDR2 SMNVEV (reference sequence).

The chain combines TRBV15 with TRBJ1-2, with a tentative D call TRBD1 (6 bases). In germline, CDR1 is LNHNV, CDR2 YYDKDF (reference sequence). The CDR3 is made up of 13 amino acids. V was clipped by 3 bases and J by 2 bases, with 7 bases between them. The chain's CDR3 is CATSSTGNYGYTF. CDR3 nucleotides: TGTGCCACCAGCAGTACAGGGAACTATGGCTACACCTTC.

The V and J genes are TRBV5-6 and TRBJ2-5; D is perhaps TRBD1 (6 bases). Per germline, CDR1 SGHDT and CDR2 YYEEEE. This CDR3 spans 15 amino acids. V lost 5 bases, J lost 5 bases, and 19 bases lay in between. The CDR3 reads CASRSETQGGETQYF. The CDR3 bases are TGTGCCAGCAGATCCGAGACACAGGGTGGGGAGACCCAGTACTTC.

The V call is TRBV4-1, the J call TRBJ1-2; D might be TRBD1 (5 bases). The CDR3 extends over 16 amino acids. Between the trimmed V and J ends, which lost 0 bases and 3 bases, there was a span of 14 bases. Per the germline V gene, CDR1 is MGHRA and CDR2 is YSYEKL. CDR3 amino acids: CASSQEWRGGDYGYTF. CDR3 nucleotides: TGCGCCAGCAGCCAAGAATGGAGGGGAGGTGACTATGGCTACACCTTC.

This chain connects TRBV9 to TRBJ2-7; 8 nucleotides align to TRBD1. With 1 base clipped from V and 6 bases from J, the junction kept 0 bases outside the gene matches. This CDR3 has 12 residues. Per the germline V gene, CDR1 is SGDLS and CDR2 is YYNGEE. The chain's CDR3 is CASSVQGAEQYF. The CDR3 coding sequence is TGTGCCAGCAGCGTACAGGGGGCCGAGCAGTACTTC.

The chain links TRBV27 to TRBJ1-1; 7 nucleotides align to TRBD1. The CDR3 runs to 14 residues. Germline V gene lookup returns CDR1 MNHEY and CDR2 SMNVEV (reference sequence). V gave up 4 bases and J gave up 5 bases; unmatched junction bases: 7. CDR3 nucleotide sequence: TGTGCCAGCAGTTCAGTGACAGGGATGACTGAAGCTTTCTTT. Its translation is CASSSVTGMTEAFF.

The chain recombines TRBV9 with TRBJ2-7; possibly TRBD2 for D (6 bases). Trimming pared 2 bases from V and 0 bases from J, leaving 9 bases between. The CDR3 spans 14 residues. Germline assignment: CDR1 SGDLS and CDR2 YYNGEE. CDR3 sequence (DNA): TGTGCCAGCAGCGTTCACGGGAGCTCCTACGAGCAGTACTTC. Protein product: CASSVHGSSYEQYF. Based on the CDR3 plus reference TRBV9 and TRBJ2-7, the full variable domain is DSGVTQTPKHLITATGQRVTLRCSPRSGDLSVYWYQQSLDQGLQFLIQYYNGEERAKGNILERFSAQQFPDLHSELNLSSLELGDSALYFCASSVHGSSYEQYFGPGTRLTVT.

The chain couples TRBV7-9 to TRBJ2-1, with TRBD2 as a possible D gene (6 bases). This CDR3 comprises 18 residues. With 5 bases removed from V and 0 bases from J, the gap between germline ends came to 20 bases. CDR1 is SEHNR and CDR2 is FQNEAQ in the germline V gene (reference sequence). CDR3 amino acids: CASSTGTQNFFSYNEQFF. DNA for the CDR3: TGTGCCAGCAGCACCGGGACTCAAAACTTTTTCTCCTACAATGAGCAGTTCTTC. The variable domain in full, completed from reference TRBV7-9 and TRBJ2-1, reads DTGVSQNPRHKITKRGQNVTFRCDPISEHNRLYWYRQTLGQGPEFLTYFQNEAQLEKSRLLSDRFSAERPKGSFSTLEIQRTEQGDSAMYLCASSTGTQNFFSYNEQFFGPGTRLTVL.

A remark on this clone: At one of its ends the junction is not consistent with the germline gene, which may arise from a read error. The chain links TRBV2 to TRBJ2-1; 13 bases agree with TRBD2. Germline V lookup: CDR1 SNHLY, CDR2 FYNNEI. The CDR3 runs to 15 residues. DNA for the CDR3: TGTGCCAGCAGAGAAGGGACTAGCGGGGCTCATGAGCAGTTCTTC. Residues: CASREGTSGAHEQFF.

This clone was seen a single time. The gene calls are TRBV28 and TRBJ1-2, with 7 nucleotides matching TRBD1. With V trimmed by 8 bases and J by 4 bases, 10 bases remained unmatched. CDR1 and CDR2 (germline): MDHEN, SYDVKM. The CDR3 sequence is 14 residues long. CDR3 coding DNA: TGTGCCAGCGGGGCGGCAGGGGGTGTCTATGGCTACACCTTC. As protein: CASGAAGGVYGYTF.

The rearrangement uses TRBV25-1 and TRBJ2-3; D is unclear. Trimming removed 3 bases at V and 5 bases at J, with 18 bases between. CDR3 length equals 16 residues. Germline V gene sequence: CDR1 MGHDK, CDR2 SYGVNS. In DNA form, the CDR3 reads TGTGCCAGCAGTGACAACGTCTTGGAGCTCGGAGATACGCAGTATTTT. It translates to CASSDNVLELGDTQYF.

The CDR3 nucleotides are TGTGCCAGCAGCTTAGGTCCCGGGGATCAGCCCCAGCATTTT. It encodes CASSLGPGDQPQHF. The gene calls are TRBV11-2 and TRBJ1-5; unclear D gene. The V and J ends lost 1 base and 5 bases respectively, with 9 bases between them. From germline, CDR1 is SGHAT and CDR2 FQNNGV. This CDR3 comprises 14 residues. Full variable domain (rest looked up from reference TRBV11-2 and TRBJ1-5): EAGVAQSPRYKIIEKRQSVAFWCNPISGHATLYWYQQILGQGPKLLIQFQNNGVVDDSQLPKDRFSAERLKGVDSTLKIQPAKLEDSAVYLCASSLGPGDQPQHFGDGTRLSIL.